These 9 T cell receptor beta chains were all obtained from the same sample, sequenced in a study of shared clonotypes between healthy human individuals (TCRdb year 2020). The library was prepared using the immunoSEQ multiplex PCR assay. Drawn from immuneACCESS, this table holds only the in-frame rearrangements with V and J called that TCRdb kept. Clones are partly lost; checked studies trace under half to an unresolved V gene and leave the rest unexplained. This sample has fewer than 500,000 clones in its table, and about three quarters of those were observed once. The ten largest clones represent roughly an eighth of the sample. The sequenced sample consisted of PBMCs. The receptors come from a woman aged 40 to 50 in good health. Some clones in this sample may be carry-over from other donors' samples.

The V and J genes are TRBV6-4 and TRBJ1-1, with D hard to call. The CDR3 runs to 16 residues. The V end was cut by 2 bases, the J end by 5 bases, with 18 bases between. From germline, CDR1 is MRHNA and CDR2 SNTAGT. The CDR3 DNA sequence: TGTGCCAGCAGTGACCAACGACCCGGTGCGGGAACTGAAGCTTTCTTT. This translates into CASSDQRPGAGTEAFF.

The chain employs TRBV5-4 and TRBJ2-2; D assignment may be TRBD1 or TRBD2 (6 bases each). Germline CDR1 SGHNT, CDR2 YYREEE (reference sequence). V was shortened by 6 bases and J by 4 bases, with 10 bases between the two germline ends. This CDR3 has 13 residues. This CDR3 is CASTQGGTGELFF. DNA for the CDR3: TGTGCCAGCACACAGGGAGGCACCGGGGAGCTGTTTTTT.

This chain links TRBV5-1 with TRBJ2-3, with 11 bases lining up with TRBD2. This CDR3 is 18 amino acids long. Germline assignment: CDR1 SGHRS and CDR2 YFSETQ. V was clipped by 0 bases and J by 2 bases; unmatched bases: 8. As DNA, the CDR3 is TGCGCCAGCAGCTTGGTGGGGATACTAGCGGGAGCCACAGATACGCAGTATTTT. This translates into CASSLVGILAGATDTQYF.

This chain links TRBV9 with TRBJ2-7, with 8 positions matching TRBD2. The CDR3 contains 14 residues. The V and J ends lost 4 bases and 3 bases, in that order; junction bases with no gene match: 6. Germline V gives CDR1 SGDLS, CDR2 YYNGEE. CDR3 in amino acids: CASSLDSGNYEQYF. The CDR3 nucleotides are TGTGCCAGCAGCCTAGATAGCGGGAACTACGAGCAGTACTTC.

This chain links TRBV29-1 with TRBJ2-7; 12 bases line up with TRBD2. V was clipped by 5 bases and J by 5 bases; unmatched bases: 4. This CDR3 has 13 residues. Germline assignment: CDR1 SQVTM and CDR2 ANQGSEA. CDR3 DNA sequence: TGCAGCGTTTCGACTAGCGGGAGTCACGAGCAGTACTTC. Its translation is CSVSTSGSHEQYF.

J is TRBJ2-3 and V is TRBV10-3, with TRBD2 matching over 12 bases. CDR3 size: 16 residues. Germline loops: CDR1 ENHRY, CDR2 SYGVKD. The V gene end was trimmed by 6 bases and the J gene end by 1 base; junction bases not matched to a gene: 5. The CDR3 reads CAISPTSGRRTDTQYF. CDR3 bases: TGTGCCATCAGCCCAACTAGCGGGAGGCGCACAGATACGCAGTATTTT.

This clone was seen only a few times. V usage is TRBV7-2 and J usage is TRBJ2-1, with 7 positions matching TRBD2. Germline CDR1 reads SGHTA; CDR2 reads FQGNSA. This CDR3 is 13 amino acids long. V was clipped by 5 bases and J by 7 bases; unmatched bases: 5. CDR3 coding DNA: TGTGCCAGCAGCATACTAGCGCGTAATGAGCAGTTCTTC. Translating it yields CASSILARNEQFF. The whole variable domain, remainder taken from reference TRBV7-2 and TRBJ2-1, is GAGVSQSPSNKVTEKGKDVELRCDPISGHTALYWYRQSLGQGLEFLIYFQGNSAPDKSGLPSDRFSAERTGGSVSTLTIQRTQQEDSAVYLCASSILARNEQFFGPGTRLTVL.

V and J are TRBV10-3 and TRBJ2-6, with D maybe TRBD1 (5 bases). Germline lookup yields CDR1 ENHRY and CDR2 SYGVKD. The CDR3 is made up of 16 amino acids. Trimming took off 3 bases at V and 0 bases at J, with 9 bases between the two ends. The CDR3 nucleotides read TGTGCCATCAGTGATAGGGGCCACTCTGGGGCCAACGTCCTGACTTTC. Translated: CAISDRGHSGANVLTF.

V and J are TRBV25-1 and TRBJ1-1; D is undetermined. This CDR3 spans 16 amino acids. CDR1 is MGHDK and CDR2 is SYGVNS in the germline V gene. V lost 3 bases and J 1 base, leaving 15 bases between the germline ends. CDR3 sequence reads: CASSDSIGRTNTEAFF. The DNA for the CDR3 is TGTGCCAGCAGTGATTCAATTGGGCGGACGAACACTGAAGCTTTCTTT.